This T cell receptor beta chain emerged from a study of sequential checkpoint blockade in melanoma. Study-wide background: First-line arms were nivolumab then ipilimumab, or the reverse, randomized 1:1.

This clone showed up just once. Treatment meaning: randomized to nivolumab then ipilimumab (arm A) or the reverse (arm B). Live CD3+CD8+ CD19− CD56− cells were sorted from PBMCs. Sequencing used immunoSEQ multiplex PCR; TCRdb keeps in-frame clones, though not all of them. The profile shows 40,000 or so clones, approximately 84% of them singletons. Losses at the gene ends were 6 bases for V and 2 bases for J; bases not matched to a gene: 4. From germline, CDR1 is SGHRS and CDR2 YFSETQ. The CDR3 is 13 residues long. The sequence came from a human donor with melanoma. The sequencing here drew on CD8+ T cells sorted from blood (inferred from file names), taken from a patient given nivolumab and ipilimumab in sequence. This chain links TRBV5-1 with TRBJ1-2; TRBD1 aligns across 7 bases. The CDR3 nucleotides read TGCGCCAGCACCCCGGGACAGAACTATGGCTACACCTTC. It is translated as CASTPGQNYGYTF.